The 9 T cell receptor beta chains below were found in one sample sequenced in a study of Ad26.COV2.S vaccination and SARS-CoV-2 variants. Generated by immunoSEQ multiplex PCR, the TCRdb table keeps only in-frame clones and is missing some. The sample has fewer than 400,000 clones; 88% are singletons. The treatment here: roughly 19 received Ad26.COV2.S at low or high dose, single or two shots; five or six received placebo; per-sample allocation not given. Sample collection was performed on day 63 after the first vaccine or placebo injection. This sample comprised peripheral blood, obtained in a trial of Ad26.COV2.S vaccine versus placebo. These TCRs come from a person aged 18-65 years who received the Ad26.COV2.S COVID-19 vaccine or a placebo.

The chain is built from TRBV4-3 and TRBJ1-6; D gene ambiguous. From germline, CDR1 is LGHNA and CDR2 YSLEER. The germline V and J ends were trimmed by 4 bases and 6 bases, with 7 bases remaining between them. This CDR3 has 13 residues. The CDR3 loop is CASSPDFNSPLHF. CDR3 sequence (DNA): TGCGCCAGCAGCCCGGATTTTAATTCACCCCTCCACTTT.

The chain combines TRBV19 with TRBJ1-4, with a weak D call TRBD1 (6 bases). V gave up 6 bases and J gave up 0 bases, with 11 bases separating them. Germline loops: CDR1 LNHDA, CDR2 SQIVND (reference sequence). CDR3 length: 15 residues. CDR3 residues: CASRTPGATNEKLFF. The CDR3 DNA reads as TGTGCCAGTAGGACCCCAGGGGCAACTAATGAAAAACTGTTTTTT.

In this sample, this clone turned up a few times. The V and J genes are TRBV7-2 and TRBJ2-6; D is uncertain. Between the trimmed V and J ends, which lost 5 bases and 2 bases, there was a span of 16 bases. The CDR3 length is 17 residues. The germline CDR1 and CDR2 sequences are SGHTA and FQGNSA. CDR3 residues: CASSALPHGAGANVLTF. CDR3 in DNA: TGTGCCAGCAGCGCACTCCCCCACGGAGCTGGGGCCAACGTCCTGACTTTC.

V is TRBV7-8 and J is TRBJ2-5, with a tentative D call TRBD2 (7 bases). The germline CDR1 and CDR2 sequences are SGHVS and FQNEAQ. V shed 0 bases and J shed 5 bases, with 13 bases lying between them. The CDR3 spans 15 residues. CDR3 DNA: TGTGCCAGCAGCTTAGCGCCGGGGGGCGGGGAGACCCAGTACTTC. Its translation is CASSLAPGGGETQYF. The entire variable domain, with the rest obtained from reference TRBV7-8 and TRBJ2-5, is as follows: GAGVSQSPRYKVAKRGQDVALRCDPISGHVSLFWYQQALGQGPEFLTYFQNEAQLDKSGLPSDRFFAERPEGSVSTLKIQRTQQEDSAVYLCASSLAPGGGETQYFGPGTRLLVL.

The rearrangement uses TRBV7-2 and TRBJ2-1; D not resolved. The V gene's germline CDR1 is SGHTA and CDR2 FQGNSA. The CDR3 totals 14 residues. The ends were cut back, 0 bases at V and 12 bases at J, with 15 bases in the middle. CDR3 sequence (DNA): TGTGCCAGCAGCTTAGCCAGGTACACAGAAGTGCAGTTCTTC. Its translation: CASSLARYTEVQFF. The complete variable domain, with remaining parts taken from reference TRBV7-2 and TRBJ2-1, reads GAGVSQSPSNKVTEKGKDVELRCDPISGHTALYWYRQSLGQGLEFLIYFQGNSAPDKSGLPSDRFSAERTGGSVSTLTIQRTQQEDSAVYLCASSLARYTEVQFFGPGTRLTVL.

This chain links TRBV3-1 (or the pseudogene TRBV3-2) with TRBJ2-3; tentative D call: TRBD2 (6 bases). V lost 3 bases to trimming and J lost 14 bases, with 18 bases between them. There are 13 residues in the CDR3. Germline V CDR1 and CDR2: LGHDT, YNNKEL (reference sequence). The DNA of the CDR3 is TGTGCCAGCAGCCACGAGATACGGGGGAACAGGTATTTT. Translating gives CASSHEIRGNRYF.

The chain recombines TRBV7-9 with TRBJ1-5; a possible D gene is TRBD1 (5 bases). CDR1 is SEHNR, CDR2 FQNEAQ, per germline (reference sequence). V was shortened by 1 base and J by 5 bases, with 9 bases between the two germline ends. The CDR3 loop spans 14 amino acids. The CDR3 DNA reads as TGTGCCAGCAGCTTAGATAGGGACGATCAGCCCCAGCATTTT. Translating gives CASSLDRDDQPQHF.

The chain is built from TRBV7-8 and TRBJ1-6, with 9 positions matching TRBD1. V shed 7 bases and J 6 bases; nucleotides not matched to a gene: 13. CDR3 size: 17 residues. Germline V gives CDR1 SGHVS, CDR2 FQNEAQ. The CDR3 region is CASNVLGTGMSNSPLHF. The CDR3 nucleotides read TGTGCCAGCAATGTTCTTGGGACAGGGATGTCTAATTCACCCCTCCACTTT.

V and J are TRBV3-1 (or the pseudogene TRBV3-2) and TRBJ2-3; 10 nucleotides match TRBD2. V lost 2 bases to trimming and J lost 1 base; unmatched junction nucleotides: 9. The CDR3 is 18 residues long. Germline V lookup: CDR1 LGHDT, CDR2 YNNKEL (reference sequence). CDR3 residues: CASSQSISGGLRTDTQYF. In DNA, the CDR3 is TGTGCCAGCAGCCAATCTATTAGCGGGGGGCTACGCACAGATACGCAGTATTTT.